This T cell receptor beta chain was recovered during a study of T-cell reconstitution after alpha-beta-depleted transplantation in children. Findings and limits, study-wide: T-cell counts and diversity at one year following transplant were attributed mainly to newly produced T cells.

Note on this clonotype: Its specificity is not known.

The CDR3 contains 12 residues. The germline V gene has CDR1 DFQATT and CDR2 SNEGSKA (reference sequence). The trim removed 4 bases at V and 2 bases at J, leaving 1 base unmatched. During its preparation, the TCRbeta library received unique molecular identifiers. TCRdb passed the PCR reads through MiXCR, listing each CDR3 protein once. This sample has 200,000 to 250,000 distinct CDR3 sequences, with 25% found just once. This TCR derives from a girl aged 2 to 9 with Fanconi anemia, due to receive a stem cell transplant. The V gene is TRBV20-1, the J gene TRBJ2-5; 7 bases match TRBD2. The sequenced sample was PBMCs, obtained before TCRalphabeta/CD19-depleted stem cell transplant. The CDR3 protein is CSATSGQETQYF. As DNA, the CDR3 is TGCAGTGCTACTAGCGGACAAGAGACCCAGTACTTC.